Below, one T cell receptor beta chain is given with its context. As yet, its antigen is unknown. The second PCR ran about 7 to 12 cycles with a sample-barcoded 5' primer and J-beta primers. TCRdb ran MiXCR on the 5' RACE reads and lists one entry per CDR3 protein. The profile shows some 1,800,000 distinct CDR3 sequences, roughly two fifths of them singletons. These data originate in a study of blood T cells in healthy people across ages. Study-wide points: Per million T cells, TCR beta diversity dropped about linearly as age rose.

Per individual sample, total RNA of at least 5 micrograms was extracted. V was clipped by 6 bases and J by 3 bases, with 12 bases between them. The CDR3 spans 13 residues. Looked up from germline, CDR1 is MNHEY and CDR2 is SVGEGT. V usage is TRBV6-2 or TRBV6-3 and J usage is TRBJ2-7; D gene uncertain. The sequence was collected from a human donor in good health. The specimen sequenced was blood. DNA for the CDR3: TGTGCCAGCAGGCTGACGCTATTCTACGAGCAGTACTTC. This gives the protein CASRLTLFYEQYF.